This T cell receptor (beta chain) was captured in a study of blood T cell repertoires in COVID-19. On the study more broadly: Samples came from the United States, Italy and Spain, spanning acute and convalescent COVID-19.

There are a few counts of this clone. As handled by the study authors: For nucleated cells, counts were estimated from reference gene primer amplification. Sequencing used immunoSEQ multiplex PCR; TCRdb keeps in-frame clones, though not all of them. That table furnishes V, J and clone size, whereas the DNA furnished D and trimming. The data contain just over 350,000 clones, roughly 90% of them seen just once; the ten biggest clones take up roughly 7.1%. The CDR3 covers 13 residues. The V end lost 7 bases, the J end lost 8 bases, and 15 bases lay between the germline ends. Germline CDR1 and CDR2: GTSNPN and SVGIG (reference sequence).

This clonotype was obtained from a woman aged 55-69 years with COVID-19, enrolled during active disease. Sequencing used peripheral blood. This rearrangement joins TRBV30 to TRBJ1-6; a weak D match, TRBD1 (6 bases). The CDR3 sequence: CALQGAGDSPLHF. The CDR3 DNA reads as TGTGCCTTACAGGGCGCCGGGGATTCACCCCTCCACTTT.